The 13 T cell receptor beta chains below all came from one sample that was sequenced in a study of T-cell memory formation after mild COVID-19 (dated by TCRdb to about 2021). The library was obtained by 5' RACE. Instrument on record: Illumina NovaSeq 6000. TCRdb reworked the public reads: Q25 trimming with fastp, MiXCR clone assembly, productive beta chains retained. Each CDR3 protein appears once, grouped with its most common genes and DNA. This sample has 350,000 to 500,000 distinct CDR3 sequences in its table, and around 22% of those were observed once. Around 14% of the sample is in the top ten clones. Sequencing was done on a sample of PBMCs or a T cell subset sorted from them (not recorded which). These receptors originate from an adult woman who had mild COVID-19 (a few samples of this study predate the infection). The sample titles of this study are shuffled in the database, so cell type and time point are left out; the donor was told from shared clones.

A few counts support this clonotype. The chain joins TRBV9 to TRBJ1-2; D is uncertain. The V gene's germline CDR1 is SGDLS and CDR2 YYNGEE. Between the trimmed V and J ends, which lost 4 bases and 4 bases, there was a span of 14 bases. The CDR3 extends over 14 amino acids. For the CDR3, the DNA is TGTGCCAGCAGCCCGCGAACGATTGGCTATGGCTACACCTTC. This codes for CASSPRTIGYGYTF.

The chain uses TRBV12-3 or TRBV12-4 and TRBJ2-1; the D is unclear. V lost 4 bases and J 0 bases, leaving 7 bases between the germline ends. The CDR3 length is 14 residues. Written as DNA, the CDR3 is TGTGCCAGCAGTTGGACGGTCTCCTACAATGAGCAGTTCTTC. Amino acid sequence: CASSWTVSYNEQFF.

CDR3 in DNA: TGTGCCAGCAGCTCTACATCGGACAGGCCCTCCTACGAGCAGTACTTC. It translates to CASSSTSDRPSYEQYF. The chain recombines TRBV9 with TRBJ2-7, with 7 bases aligning to TRBD1. CDR1 is SGDLS, CDR2 YYNGEE, per germline. The V segment lost 4 bases and the J segment 0 bases; nucleotides outside the gene matches: 10. CDR3 length: 16 residues.

This clonotype was observed a handful of times. The CDR3 DNA follows: TGTGCCAGCAGAGTTCGGATGAACACTGAAGCTTTCTTT. Residues: CASRVRMNTEAFF. This chain uses TRBV12-3 or TRBV12-4 with TRBJ1-1; D is unresolved. Trimming removed 6 bases at V and 0 bases at J, with 8 bases between. This CDR3 spans 13 amino acids.

The chain is built from TRBV24-1 and TRBJ2-7, with D unclear. V gave up 5 bases and J gave up 2 bases, with 9 bases separating them. This CDR3 is built from 13 residues. Germline lookup yields CDR1 KGHDR and CDR2 SFDVKD. The CDR3 region has the DNA TGTGCCACCAGTGGCGGCAGCACCTACGAGCAGTACTTC. This gives the protein CATSGGSTYEQYF.

This clonotype was seen once. The chain uses TRBV7-6 and TRBJ2-3; D is possibly TRBD1 (8 bases). This CDR3 is 17 amino acids long. Germline V gene data show CDR1 as SGHVS and CDR2 as FNYEAQ. The V end lost 2 bases, the J end lost 4 bases, and 19 bases lay between the germline ends. CDR3 bases: TGTGCCAGCAGCTTACCCAGGACAGGGAGCGGGGCAGATACGCAGTATTTT. Amino acid sequence: CASSLPRTGSGADTQYF.

This clonotype was counted between two and nine times. J is TRBJ2-3 and V is TRBV27; D unresolved. The ends were cut back, 5 bases at V and 3 bases at J, with 12 bases in the middle. The CDR3 has 14 amino acids. CDR1 MNHEY and CDR2 SMNVEV come from the germline V gene (reference sequence). CDR3 amino acids: CASSPGRRTDTQYF. In DNA, the CDR3 is TGTGCCAGCAGTCCAGGACGGCGGACAGATACGCAGTATTTT.

The rearrangement links TRBV2 to TRBJ1-4; D is perhaps TRBD1 (5 bases). The germline CDR1 and CDR2 sequences are SNHLY and FYNNEI. This CDR3 has 14 amino acids. Trimming cost V 7 bases and J 5 bases, with 14 bases left between them. The CDR3 protein is CASTLQGFNEKLFF. The CDR3 DNA reads as TGTGCCAGCACTCTGCAGGGTTTCAATGAAAAACTGTTTTTT.

This clonotype was detected only a few times. This chain connects TRBV2 to TRBJ2-7; D might be TRBD2 (6 bases). The CDR3 has 13 amino acids. CDR1 and CDR2 (germline): SNHLY, FYNNEI. The CDR3 is CASSSVDSYEQYF. For the CDR3, the DNA is TGTGCGAGCTCTAGCGTCGATTCGTACGAGCAGTACTTC.

This clonotype showed up just a few times. This chain links TRBV7-8 with TRBJ2-7; a weak D match, TRBD2 (7 bases). CDR1 SGHVS and CDR2 FQNEAQ come from the germline V gene. V was cut by 1 base and J by 4 bases, with 17 bases left in between. This CDR3 region has 16 residues. DNA of the CDR3: TGTGCCAGCAGCTTAGACGGGGGGCTCGGCTCTTACGAGCAGTACTTC. Translation gives CASSLDGGLGSYEQYF.

This clonotype came up a few times. The chain uses TRBV5-6 and TRBJ2-4; the D gene is possibly TRBD1 (5 bases). This CDR3 contains 16 residues. CDR1 and CDR2 (germline): SGHDT, YYEEEE. With 6 bases removed from V and 0 bases from J, the gap between germline ends came to 16 bases. The CDR3 loop reads CASTIWAGLAKNIQYF. The CDR3 coding sequence is TGTGCCAGCACCATTTGGGCAGGGCTAGCCAAAAACATTCAGTACTTC.

This clonotype was seen a handful of times. The chain recombines TRBV11-1 with TRBJ2-1, with D tentatively TRBD2 (6 bases). V was trimmed by 3 bases and J by 8 bases, leaving 8 bases between them. The CDR3 has 12 residues. In germline, CDR1 is SGHAT, CDR2 FQDESV (reference sequence). The CDR3 DNA reads TGTGCCAGCAGCTTTTGGGGGGATGAGCAGTTCTTC. Translated, it gives CASSFWGDEQFF.

This clonotype was counted ten times or more. The chain combines TRBV6-2 or TRBV6-3 with TRBJ1-4; no firm D call. The germline CDR1 and CDR2 sequences are MNHEY and SVGEGT. This CDR3 is 15 amino acids long. V was trimmed by 2 bases and J by 5 bases, leaving 12 bases between them. The CDR3 here is CASSYLGGRNEKLFF. The CDR3 DNA follows: TGTGCCAGCAGTTACCTCGGAGGCCGGAATGAAAAACTGTTTTTT.